The 19 T cell receptor beta chains in this list originate from one sample, sequenced in a study of T cells in tumors and immune-related adverse events. Libraries were prepared by immunoSEQ multiplex PCR; TCRdb keeps only in-frame clonotypes and omits some of them. The table includes about 11,000 clones, 85% to 95% detected once. The sequencing used lymph node tissue, collected from a patient treated with anti-PD-1 therapy. The source is a female donor with metastatic renal cell carcinoma.

This chain connects TRBV5-1 to TRBJ2-3, with TRBD1 matching 8 bases. After removal of 7 bases from V and 5 bases from J, the junction contained 6 bases not matched to a gene. The CDR3 length is 13 residues. Germline CDR1 is SGHRS and CDR2 is YFSETQ. CDR3: CASETGVGDTQYF. CDR3 sequence (DNA): TGCGCCAGCGAGACAGGGGTAGGAGATACGCAGTATTTT.

The chain links TRBV27 to TRBJ2-3, with unresolved D. This CDR3 is 11 amino acids long. The V gene's germline CDR1 is MNHEY and CDR2 SMNVEV (reference sequence). Trimming shortened V by 6 bases and J by 2 bases, and 3 bases separated the two germline ends. The CDR3 nucleotides are TGTGCCAGCAGGTACACAGATACGCAGTATTTT. It is translated as CASRYTDTQYF.

The chain uses TRBV28 and TRBJ1-5, with D hard to call. Germline V gene sequence: CDR1 MDHEN, CDR2 SYDVKM. The V gene lost 1 base and the J gene lost 4 bases, with 8 bases spanning the gap. The CDR3 runs to 14 residues. DNA for the CDR3: TGTGCCAGCAGTTTATACGGCCATAATCAGCCCCAGCATTTT. This sequence encodes CASSLYGHNQPQHF.

The rearrangement joins TRBV15 to TRBJ2-5, with D hard to call. Germline V gives CDR1 LNHNV, CDR2 YYDKDF (reference sequence). V lost 5 bases to trimming and J lost 2 bases, with 6 bases between them. The CDR3 has 12 amino acids. The CDR3 reads CATSLGQETQYF. CDR3 DNA: TGTGCCACCAGCCTAGGGCAAGAGACCCAGTACTTC.

The J gene is TRBJ1-2, the V gene TRBV5-4; no clear D. V lost 3 bases and J 7 bases, leaving 10 bases between the germline ends. The CDR3 sequence is 12 residues long. Germline lookup yields CDR1 SGHNT and CDR2 YYREEE (reference sequence). The CDR3, as DNA: TGTGCCAGCAGCTCTGACACCCCTGGCTACACCTTC. This gives the protein CASSSDTPGYTF.

CDR3: CASSQTGIRGTQYF. The CDR3 nucleotides read TGTGCCAGCAGCCAAACCGGGATCCGAGGAACCCAGTACTTC. The rearrangement uses TRBV7-2 and TRBJ2-5; a weak D match, TRBD2 (5 bases). V lost 5 bases to trimming and J lost 8 bases, with 18 bases between them. Germline lookup yields CDR1 SGHTA and CDR2 FQGNSA. The CDR3 contains 14 residues.

The chain joins TRBV9 to TRBJ2-1; D is ambiguous. The length of the CDR3 is 15 residues. Trimming cost V 0 bases and J 1 base, with 8 bases left between them. From germline, CDR1 is SGDLS and CDR2 YYNGEE. This CDR3 is CASSVGVVSYNEQFF. CDR3 bases: TGTGCCAGCAGCGTAGGTGTTGTTTCCTACAATGAGCAGTTCTTC. The variable domain in full, with the rest retrieved from reference TRBV9 and TRBJ2-1, is DSGVTQTPKHLITATGQRVTLRCSPRSGDLSVYWYQQSLDQGLQFLIQYYNGEERAKGNILERFSAQQFPDLHSELNLSSLELGDSALYFCASSVGVVSYNEQFFGPGTRLTVL.

The gene calls are TRBV2 and TRBJ2-1; 10 bases are a match to TRBD1. Per germline, CDR1 SNHLY and CDR2 FYNNEI. J was trimmed by 4 bases and V by 7 bases; bases with no gene match: 4. The CDR3 spans 14 residues. CDR3 sequence reads: CASIRDRGYNEQFF. CDR3 in DNA: TGTGCCAGCATTCGGGACAGGGGTTACAATGAGCAGTTCTTC.

The chain recombines TRBV4-3 with TRBJ1-4; 9 bases line up with TRBD1. Germline CDR1 is LGHNA and CDR2 is YSLEER. With 2 bases clipped from V and 2 bases from J, the junction kept 15 bases outside the gene matches. The CDR3 is made up of 20 amino acids. Here the CDR3 DNA reads TGCGCCAGCAGCCAAAATTGGGTGGGGACAGGGCGTGTTACTAATGAAAAACTGTTTTTT. Its protein is CASSQNWVGTGRVTNEKLFF.

J is TRBJ2-3 and V is TRBV9; D gene ambiguous. The V gene lost 1 base and the J gene lost 2 bases, with 11 bases spanning the gap. The germline V gene has CDR1 SGDLS and CDR2 YYNGEE. The CDR3 sequence is 15 residues long. The CDR3 nucleotides read TGTGCCAGCAGCGTACTAGGTGGGCCCACAGATACGCAGTATTTT. Its protein is CASSVLGGPTDTQYF.

This chain uses TRBV13 with TRBJ2-1, with TRBD2 matching over 8 bases. The CDR3 runs to 15 residues. Germline-derived CDR1 and CDR2 are PRHDT and FYEKMQ (reference sequence). Trimming took 5 bases from V and 5 from J; bases not matched to a gene: 8. The CDR3 bases are TGTGCCAGCAGCCCTGGCCCGGGGGGGAACAATGAGCAGTTCTTC. It yields the protein CASSPGPGGNNEQFF.

This chain joins TRBV7-8 and TRBJ1-3, with D hard to call. CDR1 SGHVS and CDR2 FQNEAQ come from the germline V gene. This CDR3 spans 14 amino acids. V lost 2 bases, J lost 2 bases, and 7 bases lay in between. The CDR3, as DNA: TGTGCCAGCAGCTTATCTGGGACTGGAAACACCATATATTTT. Amino acids: CASSLSGTGNTIYF.

The chain is built from TRBV6-1 and TRBJ1-4; TRBD1 aligns across 12 bases. V lost 4 bases and J lost 6; bases outside the gene matches: 12. Germline V gene sequence: CDR1 MNHNS, CDR2 SASEGT. CDR3 length: 18 amino acids. As DNA, the CDR3 is TGTGCCAGCAGTGCGGGGACAGGGGGCTCTAGGTTATATGAAAAACTGTTTTTT. Its protein product is CASSAGTGGSRLYEKLFF.

The chain is built from TRBV19 and TRBJ2-7; D not resolved. V shed 4 bases and J shed 0 bases, with 10 bases lying between them. Germline V CDR1 and CDR2: LNHDA, SQIVND (reference sequence). The CDR3 is 14 residues long. The CDR3 sequence is CASSRTMISYEQYF. The CDR3 DNA sequence: TGTGCCAGTAGTAGGACCATGATCTCCTACGAGCAGTACTTC.

The chain has TRBV7-2 and TRBJ1-6, with TRBD1 matching over 7 bases. CDR1 is SGHTA, CDR2 FQGNSA, per germline. The CDR3 loop spans 15 amino acids. After removal of 3 bases from V and 9 bases from J, the junction contained 8 bases not matched to a gene. The chain's CDR3 is CASSFTGVRGSPLHF. Here the CDR3 DNA reads TGTGCCAGCAGCTTCACAGGGGTCCGCGGTTCACCCCTCCACTTT.

In DNA, the CDR3 is TGTGCCAGCAGTTACAAACTCGGACCCACAGATACGCAGTATTTT. Protein product: CASSYKLGPTDTQYF. The genes are TRBV6-5 and TRBJ2-3; D is ambiguous. The germline V and J ends were trimmed by 2 bases and 2 bases, with 11 bases remaining between them. Germline loops: CDR1 MNHEY, CDR2 SVGAGI. The CDR3 runs to 15 residues.

This chain links TRBV4-1 with TRBJ2-5; 10 bases agree with TRBD1. This CDR3 spans 15 amino acids. Unmatched junction bases numbered 5, after V lost 4 bases and J lost 3 bases. Per the germline V gene, CDR1 is MGHRA and CDR2 is YSYEKL. Written as DNA, the CDR3 is TGCGCCAGCAGCCTATCGGGACAGGGGAAAGAGACCCAGTACTTC. Translated, it gives CASSLSGQGKETQYF.

The chain carries TRBV2 and TRBJ2-7; D uncertain. Germline CDR1 is SNHLY and CDR2 is FYNNEI. The CDR3 covers 11 residues. V lost 6 bases and J lost 4, with 7 bases in between. The CDR3 reads CASSDFYEQYF. For the CDR3, the DNA is TGTGCCAGCAGCGATTTTTACGAGCAGTACTTC.

This clone is a singleton in its sample. The chain combines TRBV7-8 with TRBJ1-6; D is unresolved. With 4 bases removed from V and 0 bases from J, the gap between germline ends came to 22 bases. Germline CDR1 and CDR2: SGHVS and FQNEAQ. The CDR3 covers 20 residues. CDR3 nucleotide sequence: TGTGCCAGCAGCTCTAGGCGGATCGAGGCCAGACGCTCCTATAATTCACCCCTCCACTTT. It specifies CASSSRRIEARRSYNSPLHF. Filled out from reference TRBV7-8 and TRBJ1-6, the complete variable domain reads GAGVSQSPRYKVAKRGQDVALRCDPISGHVSLFWYQQALGQGPEFLTYFQNEAQLDKSGLPSDRFFAERPEGSVSTLKIQRTQQEDSAVYLCASSSRRIEARRSYNSPLHFGNGTRLTVT.